The clone carrying this TCR beta chain was seen repeatedly, ten times or more. V shed 1 base, J shed 4 bases, and the junction held 6 bases outside the gene matches. The CDR3 sequence is 16 residues long. Per the germline V gene, CDR1 is MGHRA and CDR2 is YSYEKL. This entry comes from a study of T cells in Graves' hyperthyroidism and ophthalmopathy. RNA transcripts were the template for amplifying TCR beta CDR3 regions. The HTBI primer set was used in a first-round RT-PCR of the TCR CDR3. TCRdb used MiXCR to reprocess the multiplex PCR reads, holding one entry per CDR3 protein. The sample includes 330,000 or so distinct CDR3 sequences, 15% to 20% seen only once; the top ten take about 14%.

This sequence originates from a woman in her thirties or forties with Graves' ophthalmopathy. The chain is built from TRBV4-1 and TRBJ2-7, with 11 bases matching TRBD1. Material: blood. The CDR3 DNA is TGCGCCAGCAGCCAAGTGCTCGGGACAGGGGGATACGAGCAGTACTTC. This codes for CASSQVLGTGGYEQYF.